The source of this T cell receptor (beta chain) is a study of T cell responses to AZD1222 COVID-19 vaccine. General study findings and limits: Two doses of AZD1222 preceded a rise in Spike-specific TCR breadth and depth. Regions 160-218 and 743-854 held dominance among vaccine-associated CD4 TCRs, which spanned spike. Baseline testing showed seropositivity in only six AZD1222 recipients.

This clone was seen only a few times. The antigen is not known. V lost 5 bases and J lost 3; bases outside the gene matches: 7. Germline loops: CDR1 LNHDA, CDR2 SQIVND (reference sequence). This CDR3 is 14 amino acids long. TCRdb's copy holds only in-frame clones and misses some; the assay was immunoSEQ multiplex PCR. The table lists 140,000 to 150,000 clones, approximately 85% of them singletons. V and J are TRBV19 and TRBJ2-7; 7 bases align to TRBD2. This receptor was obtained from an adult in good health. This material consisted of peripheral blood, taken on day 0 of AZD1222 vaccination. The CDR3 spells CASSREDDSYEQYF. The CDR3 bases are TGTGCCAGTAGTCGGGAGGATGATAGCTACGAGCAGTACTTC.